These 30 T cell receptor beta chains were all obtained from the same sample, sequenced in a study of blood T cell repertoires in COVID-19. The protocol was immunoSEQ multiplex PCR, while the TCRdb copy is restricted to in-frame clones and leaves out a portion. The repertoire consists of over 100,000 clones, with around 87% occurring once and the leading ten covering about 3%. What was sequenced was peripheral blood. These receptors originate from a man in his fifties with active or convalescent COVID-19.

The CDR3 here is CASSLAGVRGQETQYF. Written as DNA, the CDR3 is TGCGCCAGCAGCTTGGCCGGGGTGCGAGGGCAAGAGACCCAGTACTTC. The rearrangement uses TRBV5-1 and TRBJ2-5; possibly TRBD2 for D (5 bases). V was clipped by 0 bases and J by 2 bases, with 14 bases between them. CDR3 length equals 16 residues. CDR1 is SGHRS, CDR2 YFSETQ, per germline.

J is TRBJ2-3 and V is TRBV6-5; D unresolved. Germline-derived CDR1 and CDR2 are MNHEY and SVGAGI. The CDR3 contains 14 residues. V was pared by 0 bases and J by 6 bases, with 10 bases between. CDR3 in DNA: TGTGCCAGCAGTTACTCACTACCCCTGGATACGCAGTATTTT. Translated: CASSYSLPLDTQYF.

This chain links TRBV25-1 with TRBJ1-5; D may be TRBD1 (5 bases). CDR3 length: 14 residues. Deletions cut 6 bases from V and 2 bases from J, with 11 bases between. The germline CDR1 and CDR2 sequences are MGHDK and SYGVNS. CDR3 region: CASSAPGGNQPQHF. The DNA for the CDR3 is TGTGCCAGCAGCGCTCCGGGGGGCAATCAGCCCCAGCATTTT.

The gene calls are TRBV5-1 and TRBJ1-5; 10 bases align to TRBD1. J gave up 3 bases and V 4 bases, and 7 bases lay outside the gene matches. This CDR3 has 16 residues. CDR1 is SGHRS, CDR2 YFSETQ, per germline. CDR3 residues: CASSPGQGRFNQPQHF. The CDR3 DNA reads as TGCGCCAGCAGCCCGGGACAGGGGCGCTTCAATCAGCCCCAGCATTTT.

Remarks on this clone: Other DNA sequences within the sample encode an identical CDR3. The chain combines TRBV7-9 with TRBJ1-5; D perhaps matches TRBD1 (5 bases). Trimming stripped 5 bases from V and 7 bases from J, with 12 bases between. The CDR3 extends over 13 amino acids. Germline values: CDR1 SEHNR, CDR2 FQNEAQ (reference sequence). This CDR3 is CASSQTGGQPQHF. The CDR3 nucleotides read TGTGCCAGCAGCCAAACAGGTGGCCAGCCCCAGCATTTT.

The V call is TRBV21-1, the J call TRBJ2-5; the tabulated D call, TRBD1, remains unverified against the DNA. TRBV21-1 is labeled a pseudogene. The CDR3 is 14 residues long. CDR3 bases: TGTGCCAGCAGCCAGGGACAGCTGCAAGAGACCCAGTACTTC. Protein product: CASSQGQLQETQYF.

This clone was found once. The V call is TRBV5-1, the J call TRBJ2-3, with D uncertain. V lost 1 base, J lost 2 bases, and 11 bases lay in between. CDR1 and CDR2 (germline): SGHRS, YFSETQ. This CDR3 spans 15 amino acids. Written as DNA, the CDR3 is TGCGCCAGCAGCTTGAGCCGCGGCTACACAGATACGCAGTATTTT. Translated, it gives CASSLSRGYTDTQYF.

The gene calls are TRBV7-9 and TRBJ2-5; D might be TRBD2 (6 bases). The CDR3 spans 14 residues. Germline V gene lookup returns CDR1 SEHNR and CDR2 FQNEAQ (reference sequence). V lost 4 bases and J 7 bases, leaving 16 bases between the germline ends. CDR3 DNA: TGTGCCAGCAGCTCTCCAGGCGGGATCGGGACCCAGTACTTC. Its protein is CASSSPGGIGTQYF.

The chain carries TRBV6-1 and TRBJ1-5; D is perhaps TRBD1 (6 bases). Germline V gene sequence: CDR1 MNHNS, CDR2 SASEGT. The germline V and J ends were trimmed by 2 bases and 5 bases, with 10 bases remaining between them. The CDR3 length is 14 residues. Here the CDR3 reads CASSERGADQPQHF. The CDR3 DNA follows: TGTGCCAGCAGTGAACGGGGGGCCGATCAGCCCCAGCATTTT.

This clone was recorded a few times. V and J are TRBV10-2 and TRBJ2-7; TRBD1 matches 10 bases. CDR3 size: 15 residues. CDR1 is WSHSY and CDR2 is SAAADI in the germline V gene. With V trimmed by 5 bases and J by 2 bases, 6 bases remained unmatched. Here the CDR3 reads CASSLGQGEAYEQYF. The CDR3 DNA is TGCGCCAGCAGTCTAGGACAGGGGGAGGCCTACGAGCAGTACTTC.

The rearrangement joins TRBV14 to TRBJ1-2; the D is unclear. V dropped 5 bases and J dropped 4 bases, with 11 bases sitting between them. Germline V gene data show CDR1 as SGHDN and CDR2 as FVKESK. This CDR3 spans 13 amino acids. In DNA, the CDR3 is TGTGCCAGCAGCACCGGGAACCTCTATGGCTACACCTTC. Protein product: CASSTGNLYGYTF.

The chain links TRBV7-5 to TRBJ1-3; the table's D gene call, TRBD1, was not cross checked with the DNA. TRBV7-5 is flagged as a pseudogene. The CDR3 is 11 amino acids. CDR3 region: CVRSLVKGIYF. In DNA form, the CDR3 reads TGTGTCAGAAGCTTGGTAAAGGGGATATATTTT.

This clone was found a few times. The rearrangement links TRBV5-4 to TRBJ2-1, with D tentatively TRBD2 (5 bases). In germline, CDR1 is SGHNT, CDR2 YYREEE (reference sequence). The V end lost 0 bases, the J end lost 5 bases, and 15 bases lay between the germline ends. The CDR3 is made up of 16 amino acids. DNA for the CDR3: TGTGCCAGCAGCTTGGGGTGGCCCTCCGGGAACAATGAGCAGTTCTTC. This codes for CASSLGWPSGNNEQFF.

The CDR3 sequence: CASSASGGYDTQYF. The CDR3 coding sequence is TGCGCCAGCAGTGCTAGCGGGGGATACGATACGCAGTATTTT. The chain joins TRBV10-2 to TRBJ2-3; 10 bases fit TRBD2. Per germline, CDR1 WSHSY and CDR2 SAAADI. This CDR3 is 14 amino acids long. J lost 6 bases, V lost 4 bases, and 4 bases had no gene match.

The chain carries TRBV5-1 and TRBJ2-5; the match to TRBD1 covers 7 bases. Unmatched junction bases numbered 8, after V lost 0 bases and J lost 3 bases. The CDR3 loop spans 16 amino acids. CDR1 is SGHRS and CDR2 is YFSETQ in the germline V gene. This chain's CDR3 is CASSLGLKGAEETQYF. The CDR3 bases are TGCGCCAGCAGCTTGGGCCTAAAGGGGGCCGAAGAGACCCAGTACTTC.

The V and J genes are TRBV18 and TRBJ1-1; 8 nucleotides agree with TRBD1. Germline CDR1 reads KGHSH; CDR2 reads LQKENI. The CDR3 is made up of 14 amino acids. With 5 bases clipped from V and 2 bases from J, the junction kept 4 bases outside the gene matches. The CDR3 is CASSSTGANTEAFF. The DNA of the CDR3 is TGTGCCAGCTCATCGACAGGGGCTAACACTGAAGCTTTCTTT.

The chain carries TRBV3-1 (or the pseudogene TRBV3-2) and TRBJ1-2; D gene unclear. Germline lookup yields CDR1 LGHDT and CDR2 YNNKEL (reference sequence). CDR3 length: 15 amino acids. Trimming took 0 bases from V and 3 from J, leaving 11 bases between them. In DNA, the CDR3 is TGTGCCAGCAGCCAAGAGGAGGGAAGTGACTATGGCTACACCTTC. Amino acids: CASSQEEGSDYGYTF.

This chain joins TRBV5-1 and TRBJ2-2; 10 bases line up with TRBD2. The germline CDR1 and CDR2 sequences are SGHRS and YFSETQ. The V gene end was trimmed by 1 base and the J gene end by 9 bases; junction bases not matched to a gene: 6. This CDR3 contains 15 residues. The CDR3 nucleotides read TGCGCCAGCAGCTTGTCGGCTAGCGGGGGATGGGAGCTGTTTTTT. Translation: CASSLSASGGWELFF.

The chain uses TRBV9 and TRBJ2-2, with 9 bases aligning to TRBD1. The V gene end was trimmed by 0 bases and the J gene end by 3 bases; junction bases not matched to a gene: 3. Germline assignment: CDR1 SGDLS and CDR2 YYNGEE. The CDR3 totals 16 residues. The CDR3 region is CASSVGTGGDTGELFF. CDR3 sequence (DNA): TGTGCCAGCAGCGTAGGAACAGGGGGCGACACCGGGGAGCTGTTTTTT.

In regard to this clone: The germline gene is not matched at one end of the junction; a read error may be the cause. The rearrangement uses TRBV10-3 and TRBJ1-2; 7 bases are a match to TRBD1. This CDR3 spans 11 amino acids. Germline V gene lookup returns CDR1 ENHRY and CDR2 SYGVKD. The CDR3 is CAISDDRASAF. As DNA, the CDR3 is TGTGCCATCAGTGACGACAGGGCCTCGGCCTTC.

The V gene is TRBV19, the J gene TRBJ1-5; 8 nucleotides line up with TRBD1. This CDR3 spans 15 amino acids. Germline lookup yields CDR1 LNHDA and CDR2 SQIVND (reference sequence). The V segment lost 5 bases and the J segment 6 bases; nucleotides outside the gene matches: 9. This CDR3 reads CASSASRGQVQPQHF. CDR3 nucleotides: TGTGCCAGTAGTGCAAGCAGGGGGCAAGTTCAGCCCCAGCATTTT.

The chain recombines TRBV5-4 with TRBJ2-2; TRBD1 might be the D (5 bases). Germline V gene lookup returns CDR1 SGHNT and CDR2 YYREEE (reference sequence). V was clipped by 4 bases and J by 3 bases, with 13 bases between them. The CDR3 loop spans 15 amino acids. In DNA, the CDR3 is TGTGCCAGCAGCCTGACAGCCGGTGACACCGGGGAGCTGTTTTTT. It translates to CASSLTAGDTGELFF. Together with reference TRBV5-4 and TRBJ2-2, the CDR3 gives the full variable domain: ETGVTQSPTHLIKTRGQQVTLRCSSQSGHNTVSWYQQALGQGPQFIFQYYREEENGRGNFPPRFSGLQFPNYSSELNVNALELDDSALYLCASSLTAGDTGELFFGEGSRLTVL.

This sequence joins TRBV4-1 and TRBJ1-4, with no clear D. Germline values: CDR1 MGHRA, CDR2 YSYEKL. V was shortened by 0 bases and J by 0 bases, with 8 bases between the two germline ends. This CDR3 region has 16 residues. CDR3 residues: CASSQDRSATNEKLFF. The DNA for the CDR3 is TGCGCCAGCAGCCAAGATCGTAGCGCAACTAATGAAAAACTGTTTTTT.

This clone was detected once. The CDR3 is CASSRIFTGGVMNTEAFF. As DNA, the CDR3 is TGTGCCAGCAGCAGAATTTTTACAGGGGGTGTAATGAACACTGAAGCTTTCTTT. The rearrangement uses TRBV27 and TRBJ1-1, with 8 bases identical to TRBD1. The V gene end was trimmed by 6 bases and the J gene end by 0 bases; junction bases not matched to a gene: 15. Germline lookup yields CDR1 MNHEY and CDR2 SMNVEV (reference sequence). The CDR3 has 18 residues.

The sample holds a few counts of this clone. This rearrangement joins TRBV5-1 to TRBJ2-7; no definite D call. V was clipped by 0 bases and J by 7 bases, with 11 bases between them. CDR1 is SGHRS, CDR2 YFSETQ, per germline. This CDR3 is built from 13 residues. The CDR3 sequence: CASSLVGLSEQYF. CDR3 nucleotide sequence: TGCGCCAGCAGCTTGGTTGGCCTTTCGGAGCAGTACTTC. Full variable domain (remainder filled in from reference TRBV5-1 and TRBJ2-7): KAGVTQTPRYLIKTRGQQVTLSCSPISGHRSVSWYQQTPGQGLQFLFEYFSETQRNKGNFPGRFSGRQFSNSRSEMNVSTLELGDSALYLCASSLVGLSEQYFGPGTRLTVT.

This clone was detected only once. The rearrangement uses TRBV5-4 and TRBJ1-2, with 10 bases matching TRBD1. Germline V lookup: CDR1 SGHNT, CDR2 YYREEE (reference sequence). The CDR3 consists of 18 residues. The V segment lost 4 bases and the J segment 8 bases; nucleotides outside the gene matches: 20. CDR3 DNA sequence: TGTGCCAGCAGCGGGGGACAGGGGAGCCGGACGGACGGGCGAGGCTACACCTTC. Translated: CASSGGQGSRTDGRGYTF.

V gene TRBV18 combines with J gene TRBJ1-6, with a weak D call TRBD1 (6 bases). Germline V CDR1 and CDR2: KGHSH, LQKENI. V gave up 4 bases and J gave up 10 bases, with 14 bases separating them. CDR3 length equals 14 residues. CDR3 region: CASSHDRFESPLHF. For the CDR3, the DNA is TGTGCCAGCTCACATGACAGGTTTGAGTCACCCCTCCACTTT.

The rearrangement joins TRBV19 to TRBJ2-1; TRBD2 matches 9 bases. This CDR3 comprises 17 residues. Germline V gene sequence: CDR1 LNHDA, CDR2 SQIVND (reference sequence). V gave up 3 bases and J gave up 4 bases; unmatched junction bases: 10. In DNA form, the CDR3 reads TGTGCCAGTAGTATCGCCCTCGGAGCGGGGGGATACAATGAGCAGTTCTTC. Its protein is CASSIALGAGGYNEQFF.

This chain connects TRBV7-2 to TRBJ2-7; D not resolved. The length of the CDR3 is 12 residues. CDR1 and CDR2 (germline): SGHTA, FQGNSA. Trimming took off 4 bases at V and 6 bases at J, with 10 bases between the two ends. The DNA for the CDR3 is TGTGCCAGCAGCTATACGGTTAGCGAGCAGTACTTC. It encodes CASSYTVSEQYF.

The J gene is TRBJ2-3, the V gene TRBV10-1; perhaps TRBD2 as D (6 bases). Between the trimmed V and J ends, which lost 9 bases and 9 bases, there was a span of 19 bases. The CDR3 has 13 residues. CDR1 is WNHNN and CDR2 is SYGVQD in the germline V gene (reference sequence). The CDR3 here is CASSPSTSRTQYF. CDR3 nucleotides: TGCGCCAGTTCCCCCTCCACTAGCAGAACGCAGTATTTT.